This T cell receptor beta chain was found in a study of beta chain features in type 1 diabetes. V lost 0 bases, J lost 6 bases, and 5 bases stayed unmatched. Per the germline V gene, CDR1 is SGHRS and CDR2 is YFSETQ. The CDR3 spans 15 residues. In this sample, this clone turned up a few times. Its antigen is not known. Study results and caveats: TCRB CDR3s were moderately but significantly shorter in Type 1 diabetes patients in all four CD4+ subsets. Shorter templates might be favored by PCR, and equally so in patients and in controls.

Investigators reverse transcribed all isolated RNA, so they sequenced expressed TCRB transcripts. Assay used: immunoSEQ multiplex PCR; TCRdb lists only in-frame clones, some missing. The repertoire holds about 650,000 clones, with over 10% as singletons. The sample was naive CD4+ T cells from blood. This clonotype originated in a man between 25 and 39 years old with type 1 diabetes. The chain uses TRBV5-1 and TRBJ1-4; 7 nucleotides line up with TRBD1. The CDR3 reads CASSLVGTVDEKLFF. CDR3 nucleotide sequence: TGCGCCAGCAGCTTGGTAGGGACAGTCGATGAAAAACTGTTTTTT.